A selection of T cell receptor beta chains follows, all from one sample in a study of blood T cell repertoires in COVID-19. Using immunoSEQ multiplex PCR, the repertoire was profiled, and TCRdb retains in-frame clones only, with some absent. The data show 45,000 to 50,000 clones, approximately 83% seen once. The sample was peripheral blood. These receptors were obtained from a woman of 80 years or more with COVID-19, enrolled during active disease. The CDR3 runs from the conserved cysteine through the conserved F or W. A D gene is named only where the DNA matches it firmly. For some rows the clone size is stated as once, few or many, or as a class when expanded; others skip it.

cdr3_length	clone_size	v_call	d_call	j_call	cdr3_aa
14	NA	TRBV7-6	NA	TRBJ1-3	CASSPSGGGNTIYF
11	few	TRBV27	NA	TRBJ2-1	CASSARARVFF
18	NA	TRBV5-4	TRBD1	TRBJ1-6	CASSGHRDSSSYNSPLHF
13	NA	TRBV25-1	TRBD2	TRBJ2-1	CASSREGYNEQFF
15	NA	TRBV18	NA	TRBJ1-1	CASSPQAQQNTEAFF
13	NA	TRBV10-3	NA	TRBJ1-1	CAISESRGGEAFF
17	few	TRBV3-1/TRBV3-2	TRBD2	TRBJ2-1	CASSQDGGAGGRSEQFF
14	NA	TRBV6-4	NA	TRBJ2-2	CASSAQSFTGELFF
14	NA	TRBV6-6	TRBD2	TRBJ2-7	CAIATSGGSYEQYF
13	NA	TRBV5-1	NA	TRBJ1-1	CASSLNEDTEAFF
13	NA	TRBV12-3/TRBV12-4	NA	TRBJ2-1	CASSLAPQGEQFF
13	NA	TRBV18	NA	TRBJ1-1	CASSFGSSTEAFF
15	NA	TRBV19	NA	TRBJ2-1	CASSLSLAPYNEQFF
14	few	TRBV6-5	TRBD1	TRBJ1-4	CASRTGSTNEKLFF
15	NA	TRBV7-9	TRBD1	TRBJ2-2	CASSLRQGNTGELFF
14	NA	TRBV6-5	NA	TRBJ1-1	CASSYRERNTEAFF
16	NA	TRBV14	TRBD2	TRBJ2-1	CASSQGGSGRNNEQFF
15	many	TRBV19	NA	TRBJ1-5	CASKPVGRPNQPQHF
17	NA	TRBV5-1	NA	TRBJ1-1	CASSWGPRRGINTEAFF
17	NA	TRBV4-1	TRBD2	TRBJ2-2	CASSQVLAGVRTGELFF
15	NA	TRBV5-8	NA	TRBJ1-5	CASSLGQVSNQPQHF
16	NA	TRBV10-3	NA	TRBJ1-2	CAISGDRSLSSYGYTF